Each of the 30 T cell receptor beta chains below was sequenced from the same sample in a study of T-cell memory formation after mild COVID-19. TCRdb fed the 5' RACE reads into MiXCR, producing one record per CDR3 protein. Of about 140,000 distinct CDR3 sequences listed, 11% to 15% are singletons. Sequenced material: PBMCs or a T cell subset sorted from them (not recorded which). These receptor sequences come from an adult woman who had mild COVID-19 (a few samples of this study predate the infection). Cell type and time point are not known.

This clonotype turned up a few times. CDR3 coding DNA: TGTGCCAGCAGCTTAGGTCCGGGACAGGGTATGTTCTTC. Its protein product is CASSLGPGQGMFF. V and J are TRBV11-2 and TRBJ2-1; TRBD1 aligns across 9 bases. With V trimmed by 1 base and J by 15 bases, 7 bases remained unmatched. The CDR3 is 13 amino acids. The germline gives CDR1 SGHAT, CDR2 FQNNGV.

This clonotype was observed many times. The chain has TRBV4-3 and TRBJ1-3; D not resolved. Trimming took 0 bases from V and 4 from J, leaving 19 bases between them. Germline-derived CDR1 and CDR2 are LGHNA and YSLEER. This CDR3 is 18 amino acids long. The CDR3 region is CASSQDPPSGGEGNTIYF. The CDR3 coding sequence is TGCGCCAGCAGCCAAGACCCCCCCAGCGGCGGCGAAGGAAACACCATATATTTT.

The chain is built from TRBV6-5 and TRBJ2-5; D is ambiguous. Germline V gene sequence: CDR1 MNHEY, CDR2 SVGAGI. The germline V and J ends were trimmed by 0 bases and 2 bases, with 4 bases remaining between them. The CDR3 runs 13 residues. CDR3 nucleotide sequence: TGTGCCAGCAGTTACTCTCCTCAAGAGACCCAGTACTTC. Its translation is CASSYSPQETQYF.

The chain employs TRBV7-6 and TRBJ2-7; TRBD2 aligns across 7 bases. The junction had 11 bases not matched to a gene; V was cut back by 5 bases and J by 7 bases. The CDR3 totals 14 residues. CDR1 SGHVS and CDR2 FNYEAQ come from the germline V gene. This CDR3 is CASSPGGGTEEQYF. The CDR3 DNA reads as TGTGCCAGCAGCCCCGGGGGAGGGACCGAAGAGCAGTACTTC.

This clonotype was picked up a small number of times. This chain joins TRBV12-2 and TRBJ2-1; TRBD2 is the table's D call and was not checked against the DNA. TRBV12-2 is listed as a pseudogene. CDR3 length: 16 amino acids. Written as DNA, the CDR3 is TGTGCAAGTCGCGTTCCCGAAGCTAGCGGGAGGGTTGAGCAGTTCTTC. Encoded protein: CASRVPEASGRVEQFF.

The chain uses TRBV3-1 and TRBJ2-7; 10 nucleotides match TRBD2. The germline V gene has CDR1 LGHDT and CDR2 YNNKEL (reference sequence). The CDR3 loop spans 14 amino acids. The trim removed 5 bases at V and 4 bases at J, leaving 5 bases unmatched. In DNA, the CDR3 is TGTGCCAGCAGCGGCCAACTAGCGGGGTACGAGCAGTACTTC. Protein: CASSGQLAGYEQYF.

A few counts support this clonotype. The J gene is TRBJ1-1, the V gene TRBV19, with TRBD1 as a possible D gene (5 bases). The length of the CDR3 is 14 residues. V was shortened by 4 bases and J by 0 bases, with 9 bases between the two germline ends. CDR1 LNHDA and CDR2 SQIVND come from the germline V gene (reference sequence). The CDR3 spells CASSTGTLNTEAFF. The CDR3, as DNA: TGTGCCAGTAGTACCGGGACTTTGAACACTGAAGCTTTCTTT. Full variable domain (missing parts from reference TRBV19 and TRBJ1-1): DGGITQSPKYLFRKEGQNVTLSCEQNLNHDAMYWYRQDPGQGLRLIYYSQIVNDFQKGDIAEGYSVSREKKESFPLTVTSAQKNPTAFYLCASSTGTLNTEAFFGQGTRLTVV.

This sequence joins TRBV5-3 and TRBJ2-1; possible D gene TRBD2, 6 bases. TRBV5-3 is classed as an ORF, of uncertain function. The V end was cut by 5 bases, the J end by 5 bases, with 29 bases between. The CDR3 is 19 amino acids. CDR3 amino acids: CARSSRALNRDLLNNEQFF. CDR3 DNA sequence: TGTGCCAGAAGTTCCCGGGCCCTAAACCGGGACTTGTTAAACAATGAGCAGTTCTTC.

The genes are TRBV9 and TRBJ2-1; the D gene is possibly TRBD2 (6 bases). The germline CDR1 and CDR2 sequences are SGDLS and YYNGEE. The CDR3 sequence is 15 residues long. The ends were cut back, 5 bases at V and 3 bases at J, with 15 bases in the middle. The CDR3: CASSIGGAGYNEQFF. CDR3 DNA: TGTGCCAGCAGTATCGGGGGAGCGGGCTACAATGAGCAGTTCTTC.

This chain joins TRBV5-6 and TRBJ2-5, with 10 bases fitting TRBD2. The CDR3 sequence is 16 residues long. CDR1 is SGHDT and CDR2 is YYEEEE in the germline V gene. After removal of 7 bases from V and 2 bases from J, the junction contained 11 bases not matched to a gene. DNA for the CDR3: TGTGCCAGCCATGGGCTAGCGGGAGATTGGCAAGAGACCCAGTACTTC. Translating gives CASHGLAGDWQETQYF.

This clonotype has only a few counts. The V gene is TRBV19, the J gene TRBJ1-1; maybe TRBD1 (5 bases). The V gene's germline CDR1 is LNHDA and CDR2 SQIVND (reference sequence). V was shortened by 4 bases and J by 8 bases, with 11 bases between the two germline ends. The CDR3 spans 12 residues. CDR3 amino acids: CASSKDKTEAFF. Written as DNA, the CDR3 is TGTGCCAGTAGTAAGGACAAGACCGAAGCTTTCTTT.

This clonotype came up a few times. The CDR3 loop reads CASSSPDSSTDTQYF. The CDR3 DNA reads TGTGCCAGCAGTTCCCCTGACAGTAGCACAGATACGCAGTATTTT. The chain couples TRBV12-3 or TRBV12-4 to TRBJ2-3, with a weak D call TRBD1 (5 bases). Trimming stripped 4 bases from V and 0 bases from J, with 11 bases between. This CDR3 region has 15 residues.

This clonotype showed up just a few times. This chain links TRBV24-1 with TRBJ2-1, with D perhaps matching TRBD2 (5 bases). Germline V gene sequence: CDR1 KGHDR, CDR2 SFDVKD. The CDR3 loop spans 17 amino acids. Trimming took 5 bases from V and 6 from J, leaving 22 bases between them. The CDR3 is CATSVDSSAPRGNEQFF. CDR3 sequence (DNA): TGTGCCACCAGTGTAGATAGTTCCGCCCCCCGGGGCAATGAGCAGTTCTTC.

This clonotype turned up a few times. The chain employs TRBV3-1 and TRBJ2-3; D is ambiguous. CDR1 is LGHDT, CDR2 YNNKEL, per germline (reference sequence). This CDR3 has 14 amino acids. V was cut by 5 bases and J by 2 bases, with 11 bases left in between. The chain's CDR3 is CASSWTRVTDTQYF. The CDR3 coding sequence is TGTGCCAGCAGCTGGACGAGAGTCACAGATACGCAGTATTTT.

In this sample, this clonotype turned up a few times. The chain couples TRBV11-2 to TRBJ2-7; D ambiguous. The germline CDR1 and CDR2 sequences are SGHAT and FQNNGV. V was pared by 5 bases and J by 4 bases, with 15 bases between. There are 14 residues in the CDR3. CDR3 in DNA: TGTGCCAGCAGCGCACGCGGCCACAGTTACGAGCAGTACTTC. Protein: CASSARGHSYEQYF.

The gene calls are TRBV4-1 and TRBJ1-1; D remains ambiguous. This CDR3 comprises 14 residues. Germline CDR1 is MGHRA and CDR2 is YSYEKL. Trimming left V 0 bases short and J 3 bases short, with 8 bases between. Here the CDR3 reads CASSQDLGYTEAFF. The CDR3, as DNA: TGCGCCAGCAGCCAAGATTTGGGTTACACTGAAGCTTTCTTT.

This chain joins TRBV4-1 and TRBJ2-1; D unclear. The CDR3 covers 16 residues. Trimming removed 5 bases at V and 5 bases at J, with 19 bases between. Germline V CDR1 and CDR2: MGHRA, YSYEKL. The CDR3 DNA sequence: TGCGCCAGCAGCTCCCCCTGGCTACACCTAAACAATGAGCAGTTCTTC. Protein product: CASSSPWLHLNNEQFF.

The chain combines TRBV7-9 with TRBJ1-1; D is perhaps TRBD1 (6 bases). The CDR3 runs 15 residues. Germline V lookup: CDR1 SEHNR, CDR2 FQNEAQ (reference sequence). The V and J ends lost 2 bases and 10 bases respectively, with 20 bases between them. CDR3 loop: CASSLFWTAPGGAFF. For the CDR3, the DNA is TGTGCCAGCAGCTTATTTTGGACAGCCCCGGGAGGAGCTTTCTTT.

A few counts support this clonotype. The V call is TRBV12-3 or TRBV12-4, the J call TRBJ1-5, with D unresolved. V was shortened by 5 bases and J by 4 bases, with 15 bases between the two germline ends. The CDR3 is made up of 15 amino acids. The CDR3 DNA sequence: TGTGCCAGCAGTCAAGGTCCTCGGGTAAATCAGCCCCAGCATTTT. Translated: CASSQGPRVNQPQHF.

This clonotype appeared a few times. The chain recombines TRBV5-5 with TRBJ1-2, with unresolved D. The CDR3 runs 13 residues. Germline V gene data show CDR1 as SGHKS and CDR2 as YYEKEE (reference sequence). The V and J ends lost 5 bases and 8 bases respectively, with 16 bases between them. The CDR3 here is CASSLIGDPGYTF. Here the CDR3 DNA reads TGTGCCAGCAGTTTGATAGGAGATCCGGGCTACACCTTC.

This clonotype was seen only a few times. This chain links TRBV12-3 or TRBV12-4 with TRBJ1-2, with D possibly matching TRBD1 (5 bases). This CDR3 has 19 residues. Trimming removed 6 bases at V and 7 bases at J, with 33 bases between. The CDR3 coding sequence is TGTGCCAGCAGCAAAGATCTCGGTCCCCGGGGGTCAACCAGTTCTGGCTACACCTTC. Amino acid sequence: CASSKDLGPRGSTSSGYTF.

The chain employs TRBV5-6 and TRBJ1-4, with D possibly being TRBD1 (6 bases). This CDR3 spans 17 amino acids. Trimming removed 0 bases at V and 5 bases at J, with 17 bases between. Looked up from germline, CDR1 is SGHDT and CDR2 is YYEEEE. Written as DNA, the CDR3 is TGTGCCAGCAGCTTGGGAATGTATGCAGGGGCAAATGAAAAACTGTTTTTT. This codes for CASSLGMYAGANEKLFF.

The chain links TRBV29-1 to TRBJ2-1, with 12 nucleotides matching TRBD2. The ends lost 7 bases at V and 3 bases at J; junction bases unmatched: 13. The CDR3 sequence is 17 residues long. Germline V gene sequence: CDR1 SQVTM, CDR2 ANQGSEA. CDR3 loop: CSGTGAWTSGVYNEQFF. CDR3 coding DNA: TGCAGCGGAACAGGGGCTTGGACTAGCGGGGTCTACAATGAGCAGTTCTTC.

There are a few counts of this clonotype. This chain links TRBV7-9 with TRBJ2-7; tentative D call: TRBD1 (8 bases). Germline V gives CDR1 SEHNR, CDR2 FQNEAQ (reference sequence). The length of the CDR3 is 14 residues. The V gene lost 5 bases and the J gene lost 1 base, with 12 bases spanning the gap. CDR3 coding DNA: TGTGCCAGCAGCCGGGGGGACAGGTCCTACGAGCAGTACTTC. As protein: CASSRGDRSYEQYF.

The rearrangement joins TRBV30 to TRBJ2-7; 8 nucleotides align to TRBD1. There are 13 residues in the CDR3. Per germline, CDR1 GTSNPN and CDR2 SVGIG (reference sequence). V shed 5 bases, J shed 0 bases, and the junction held 3 bases outside the gene matches. CDR3 sequence: CAWGQGLSYEQYF. For the CDR3, the DNA is TGTGCCTGGGGACAGGGTCTCTCCTACGAGCAGTACTTC.

This clonotype has more than one count but fewer than ten. The chain employs TRBV9 and TRBJ2-7, with 9 nucleotides matching TRBD2. The ends lost 3 bases at V and 3 bases at J; junction bases unmatched: 4. Germline-derived CDR1 and CDR2 are SGDLS and YYNGEE. The CDR3 loop spans 14 amino acids. The CDR3 DNA sequence: TGTGCCAGCAGCGCGACTAGCGGACACTACGAGCAGTACTTC. Encoded protein: CASSATSGHYEQYF.

This clonotype was counted ten times or more. The CDR3 protein is CASSLGSDYGYTF. DNA for the CDR3: TGCGCCAGCAGCTTAGGGTCGGACTATGGCTACACCTTC. V gene TRBV5-1 combines with J gene TRBJ1-2, with D hard to call. This CDR3 comprises 13 residues. The germline V gene encodes CDR1 SGHRS and CDR2 YFSETQ. The V end lost 2 bases, the J end lost 3 bases, and 8 bases lay between the germline ends.

The rearrangement joins TRBV29-1 to TRBJ2-7; no clear D. The CDR3 loop spans 13 amino acids. Germline assignment: CDR1 SQVTM and CDR2 ANQGSEA. The V gene lost 2 bases and the J gene lost 2 bases, with 10 bases spanning the gap. The CDR3 reads CSVEYGSPYEQYF. The CDR3 region has the DNA TGCAGCGTTGAATATGGCAGCCCCTACGAGCAGTACTTC.

The table lists this clonotype with a few counts. The rearrangement joins TRBV19 to TRBJ1-5; D might be TRBD1 (6 bases). Germline lookup yields CDR1 LNHDA and CDR2 SQIVND (reference sequence). The CDR3 covers 13 residues. V was cut by 5 bases and J by 9 bases, with 14 bases left in between. The CDR3, as DNA: TGTGCCAGTAGTTCACAGGGTGATGGGCCCCAGCATTTT. This gives the protein CASSSQGDGPQHF.

This clonotype was recorded many times. The chain couples TRBV27 to TRBJ2-7, with D possibly called TRBD1 or TRBD2 (5 bases each). Trimming pared 0 bases from V and 4 bases from J, leaving 7 bases between. CDR3 size: 13 residues. Germline V gene sequence: CDR1 MNHEY, CDR2 SMNVEV (reference sequence). DNA of the CDR3: TGTGCCAGCAGTTTATCGGGACGATACGAGCAGTACTTC. Protein: CASSLSGRYEQYF.